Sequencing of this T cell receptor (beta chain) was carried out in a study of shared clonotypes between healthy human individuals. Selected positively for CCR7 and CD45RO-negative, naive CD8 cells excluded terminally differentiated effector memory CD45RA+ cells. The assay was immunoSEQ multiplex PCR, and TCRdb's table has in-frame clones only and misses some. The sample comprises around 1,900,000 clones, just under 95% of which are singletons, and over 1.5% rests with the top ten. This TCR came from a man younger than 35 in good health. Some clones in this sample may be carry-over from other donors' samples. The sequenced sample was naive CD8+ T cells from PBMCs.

DNA of the CDR3: TGTGCCAGCAGCGCCCAGGACAGGGGTTGGACTGAAGCTTTCTTT. Translated, it gives CASSAQDRGWTEAFF. This chain connects TRBV9 to TRBJ1-1, with 9 bases identical to TRBD1. CDR1 and CDR2 (germline): SGDLS, YYNGEE. The CDR3 consists of 15 residues. Losses at the gene ends were 3 bases for V and 5 bases for J; bases not matched to a gene: 8.